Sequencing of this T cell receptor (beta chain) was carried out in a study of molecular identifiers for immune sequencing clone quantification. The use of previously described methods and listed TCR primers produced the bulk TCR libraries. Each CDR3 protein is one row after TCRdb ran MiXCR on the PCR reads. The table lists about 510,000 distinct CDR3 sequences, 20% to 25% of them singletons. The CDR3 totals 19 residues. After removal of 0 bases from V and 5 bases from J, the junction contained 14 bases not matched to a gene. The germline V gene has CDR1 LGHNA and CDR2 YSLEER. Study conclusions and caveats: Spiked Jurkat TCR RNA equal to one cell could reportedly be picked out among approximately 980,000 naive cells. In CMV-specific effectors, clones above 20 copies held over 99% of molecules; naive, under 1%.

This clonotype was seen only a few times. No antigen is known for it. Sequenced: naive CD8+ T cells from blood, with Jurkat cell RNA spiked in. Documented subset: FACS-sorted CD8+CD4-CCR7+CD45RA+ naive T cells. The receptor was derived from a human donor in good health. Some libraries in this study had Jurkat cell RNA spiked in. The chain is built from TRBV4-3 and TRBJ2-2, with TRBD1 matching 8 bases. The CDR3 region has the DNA TGCGCCAGCAGCCAAGATCAGTGGCAGGGGGCGCGGGGTACCGGGGAGCTGTTTTTT. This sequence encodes CASSQDQWQGARGTGELFF.